Reported below is one TCR beta chain. Measured with immunoSEQ multiplex PCR; TCRdb has only the in-frame clones, and not every one. The sample holds about 660,000 clones, approximately 87% seen once. V lost 6 bases and J lost 14; bases outside the gene matches: 10. The germline gives CDR1 SQVTM, CDR2 ANQGSEA. The CDR3 is 13 residues long. This sample was included in a study of shared T cell receptors in the human thymus. This sample also belongs to another study, concerning human thymus T cells. According to that study: Donation came from healthy Finnish infants having corrective surgery for congenital heart defects. Thymus was obtained from resections taken during corrective heart surgery. Overlap was high between thymic repertoires from unrelated individuals, as reported in related research.

The origin of this receptor is a boy under three years old with a congenital heart defect. The chain recombines TRBV29-1 with TRBJ2-1; 13 bases agree with TRBD2. Sequencing used thymocytes. In nucleotides, the CDR3 is TGCAGCGTCAGGACTAGCGGGAGTTGGAGAAAGTTCTTC. The encoded protein is CSVRTSGSWRKFF.